Sequencing of this T cell receptor (beta chain) was carried out in a study of blood T cell repertoires in COVID-19. Looking at the study overall: COVID-19 samples collected from the United States, Italy and Spain covered acute and convalescent phases. T cells, B-cell-depleted T cells, or PBMCs supplied cDNA or gDNA.

Authors' processing steps: Reference gene primer amplification gave estimated nucleated cell counts. Here immunoSEQ multiplex PCR was the method, and the copy in TCRdb shows in-frame clones only, minus some. V and J calls and clone size come straight from that table; D and trimming were deduced from the DNA. The table lists around 130,000 clones, 80% to 90% of them singletons. This clone was picked up a small number of times. The receptor was derived from a man aged 50 to 60 with active or convalescent COVID-19. Input material: peripheral blood.

The CDR3 here is CASTGTEYYQPQHF. CDR3 bases: TGTGCCAGCACTGGGACAGAGTATTATCAGCCCCAGCATTTT. The chain couples TRBV6-5 to TRBJ1-5; 7 bases agree with TRBD1. Per the germline V gene, CDR1 is MNHEY and CDR2 is SVGAGI. After removal of 7 bases from V and 5 bases from J, the junction contained 8 bases not matched to a gene. The CDR3 is 14 amino acids.